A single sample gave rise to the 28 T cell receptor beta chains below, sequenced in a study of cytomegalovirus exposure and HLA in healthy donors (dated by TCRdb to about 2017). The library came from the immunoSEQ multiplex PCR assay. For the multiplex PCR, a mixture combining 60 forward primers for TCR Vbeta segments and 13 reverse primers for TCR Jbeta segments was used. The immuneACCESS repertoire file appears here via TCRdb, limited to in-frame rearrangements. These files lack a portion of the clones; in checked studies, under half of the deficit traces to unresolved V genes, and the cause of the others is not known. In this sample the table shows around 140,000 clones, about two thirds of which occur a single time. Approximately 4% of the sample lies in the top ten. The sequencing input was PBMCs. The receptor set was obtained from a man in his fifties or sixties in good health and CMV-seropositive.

CDR3 sequence: CASSWTQGAQPQHF. In nucleotides, the CDR3 is TGCGCCAGCAGCTGGACCCAGGGGGCTCAGCCCCAGCATTTT. The chain couples TRBV5-1 to TRBJ1-5, with 8 bases identical to TRBD1. Germline trimming cut 3 bases from V and 6 bases from J; bases unmatched to any gene: 5. The CDR3 sequence is 14 residues long. The germline CDR1 and CDR2 sequences are SGHRS and YFSETQ.

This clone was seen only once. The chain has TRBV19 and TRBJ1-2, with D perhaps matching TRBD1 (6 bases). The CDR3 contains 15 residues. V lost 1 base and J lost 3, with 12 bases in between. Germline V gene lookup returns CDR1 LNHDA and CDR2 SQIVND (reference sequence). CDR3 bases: TGTGCCAGTAGTATAGGCCTCAGGGGAGACTATGGCTACACCTTC. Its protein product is CASSIGLRGDYGYTF.

The CDR3 is CASSYRQGLNTEAFF. CDR3 DNA: TGTGCCAGCAGCTACCGACAGGGGCTGAACACTGAAGCTTTCTTT. The V call is TRBV11-3, the J call TRBJ1-1, with 8 bases fitting TRBD1. There are 15 residues in the CDR3. The germline V gene encodes CDR1 SGHNT and CDR2 YENEEA. With V trimmed by 4 bases and J by 0 bases, 4 bases remained unmatched.

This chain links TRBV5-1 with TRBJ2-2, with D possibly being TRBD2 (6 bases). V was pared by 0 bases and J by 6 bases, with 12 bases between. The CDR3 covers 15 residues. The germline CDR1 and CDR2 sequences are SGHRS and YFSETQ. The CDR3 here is CASSLATSSPGELFF. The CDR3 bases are TGCGCCAGCAGCTTGGCTACTAGCTCCCCCGGGGAGCTGTTTTTT. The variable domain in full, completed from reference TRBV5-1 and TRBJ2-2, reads KAGVTQTPRYLIKTRGQQVTLSCSPISGHRSVSWYQQTPGQGLQFLFEYFSETQRNKGNFPGRFSGRQFSNSRSEMNVSTLELGDSALYLCASSLATSSPGELFFGEGSRLTVL.

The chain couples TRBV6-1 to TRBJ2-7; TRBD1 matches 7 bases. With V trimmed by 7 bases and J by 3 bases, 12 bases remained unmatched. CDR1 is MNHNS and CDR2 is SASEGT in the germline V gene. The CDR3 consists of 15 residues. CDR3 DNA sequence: TGTGCCAGCACCCTAATAGGGGACAGAAACTACGAGCAGTACTTC. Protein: CASTLIGDRNYEQYF.

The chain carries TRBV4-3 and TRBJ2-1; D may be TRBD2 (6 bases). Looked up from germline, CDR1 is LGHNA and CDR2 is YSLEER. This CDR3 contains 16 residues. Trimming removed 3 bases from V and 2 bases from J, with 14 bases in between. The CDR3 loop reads CASSQSWRGAYNEQFF. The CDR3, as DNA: TGCGCCAGCAGCCAGAGTTGGCGGGGAGCCTACAATGAGCAGTTCTTC.

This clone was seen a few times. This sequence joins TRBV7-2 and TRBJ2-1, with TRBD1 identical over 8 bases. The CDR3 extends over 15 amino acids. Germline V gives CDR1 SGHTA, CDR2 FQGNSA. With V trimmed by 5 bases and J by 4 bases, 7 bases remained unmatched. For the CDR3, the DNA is TGTGCCAGCAGCCCACAGGGGGGACTGTACAATGAGCAGTTCTTC. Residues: CASSPQGGLYNEQFF.

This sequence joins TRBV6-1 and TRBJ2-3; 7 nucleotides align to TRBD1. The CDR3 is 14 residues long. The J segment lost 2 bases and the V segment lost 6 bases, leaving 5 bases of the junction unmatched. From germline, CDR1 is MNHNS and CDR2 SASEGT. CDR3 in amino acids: CASRGDSVTDTQYF. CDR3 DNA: TGTGCCAGCAGGGGGGACAGCGTCACAGATACGCAGTATTTT.

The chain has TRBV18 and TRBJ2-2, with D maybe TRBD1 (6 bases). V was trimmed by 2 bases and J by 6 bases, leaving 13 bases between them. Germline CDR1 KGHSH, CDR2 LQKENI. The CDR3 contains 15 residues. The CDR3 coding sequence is TGTGCCAGCTCACCATCGGCCAGGGGTGCCGGGGAGCTGTTTTTT. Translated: CASSPSARGAGELFF. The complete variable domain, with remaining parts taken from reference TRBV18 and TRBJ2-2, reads NAGVMQNPRHLVRRRGQEARLRCSPMKGHSHVYWYRQLPEEGLKFMVYLQKENIIDESGMPKERFSAEFPKEGPSILRIQQVVRGDSAAYFCASSPSARGAGELFFGEGSRLTVL.

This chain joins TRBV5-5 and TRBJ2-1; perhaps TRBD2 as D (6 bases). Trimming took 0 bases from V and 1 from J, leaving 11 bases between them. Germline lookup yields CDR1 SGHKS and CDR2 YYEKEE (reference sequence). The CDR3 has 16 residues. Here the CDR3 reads CASSLGVAVSYNEQFF. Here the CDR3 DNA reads TGTGCCAGCAGCTTGGGGGTAGCGGTTTCCTACAATGAGCAGTTCTTC. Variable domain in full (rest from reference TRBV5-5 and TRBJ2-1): DAGVTQSPTHLIKTRGQQVTLRCSPISGHKSVSWYQQVLGQGPQFIFQYYEKEERGRGNFPDRFSARQFPNYSSELNVNALLLGDSALYLCASSLGVAVSYNEQFFGPGTRLTVL.

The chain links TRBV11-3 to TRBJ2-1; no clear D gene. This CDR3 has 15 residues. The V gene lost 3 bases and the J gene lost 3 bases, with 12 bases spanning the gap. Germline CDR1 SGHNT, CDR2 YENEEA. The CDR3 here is CASSFTSVLYNEQFF. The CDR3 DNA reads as TGTGCCAGCAGCTTTACAAGCGTACTCTACAATGAGCAGTTCTTC.

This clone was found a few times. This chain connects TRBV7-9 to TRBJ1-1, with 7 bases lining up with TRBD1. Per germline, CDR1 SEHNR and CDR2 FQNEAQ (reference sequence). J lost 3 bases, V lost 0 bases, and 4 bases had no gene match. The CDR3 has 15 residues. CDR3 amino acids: CASSLANRGDTEAFF. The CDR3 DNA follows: TGTGCCAGCAGCTTAGCGAACAGGGGCGACACTGAAGCTTTCTTT.

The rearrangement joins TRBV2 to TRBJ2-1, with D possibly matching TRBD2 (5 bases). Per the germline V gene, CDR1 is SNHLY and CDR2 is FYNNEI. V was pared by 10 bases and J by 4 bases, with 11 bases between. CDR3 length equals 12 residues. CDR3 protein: CATGNPYNEQFF. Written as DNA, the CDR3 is TGTGCCACGGGGAACCCTTACAATGAGCAGTTCTTC.

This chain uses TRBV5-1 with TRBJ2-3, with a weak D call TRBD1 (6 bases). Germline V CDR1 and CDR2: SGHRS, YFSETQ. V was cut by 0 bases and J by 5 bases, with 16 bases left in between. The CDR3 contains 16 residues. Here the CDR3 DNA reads TGCGCCAGCAGCTTGGAGGGCAGGGGCTATAAAGATACGCAGTATTTT. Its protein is CASSLEGRGYKDTQYF.

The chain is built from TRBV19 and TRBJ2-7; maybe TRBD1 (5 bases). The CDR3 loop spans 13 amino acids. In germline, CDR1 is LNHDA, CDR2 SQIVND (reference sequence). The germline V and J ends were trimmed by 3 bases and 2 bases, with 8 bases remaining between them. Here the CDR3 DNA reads TGTGCCAGTAGTATGGGGCTAGCCTACGAGCAGTACTTC. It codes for CASSMGLAYEQYF.

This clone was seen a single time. The CDR3 sequence: CASSRPRSSHEQFF. CDR3 coding DNA: TGTGCCAGCAGCCGCCCCCGATCTAGCCATGAGCAGTTCTTC. J is TRBJ2-1 and V is TRBV11-2, with a weak D call TRBD2 (5 bases). Trimming left V 5 bases short and J 8 bases short, with 16 bases between. This CDR3 contains 14 residues. Per the germline V gene, CDR1 is SGHAT and CDR2 is FQNNGV.

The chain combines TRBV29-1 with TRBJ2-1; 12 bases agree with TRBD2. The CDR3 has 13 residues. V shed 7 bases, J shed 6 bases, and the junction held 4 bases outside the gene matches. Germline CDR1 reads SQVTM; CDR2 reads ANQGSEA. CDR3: CSALAGGFNEQFF. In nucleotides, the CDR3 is TGCAGCGCCCTAGCGGGAGGGTTCAATGAGCAGTTCTTC.

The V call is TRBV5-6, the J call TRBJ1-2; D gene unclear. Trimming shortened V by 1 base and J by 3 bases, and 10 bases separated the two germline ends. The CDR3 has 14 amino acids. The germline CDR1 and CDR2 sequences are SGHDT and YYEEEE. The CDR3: CASSLIPVYYGYTF. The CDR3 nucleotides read TGTGCCAGCAGCTTGATCCCAGTTTACTATGGCTACACCTTC.

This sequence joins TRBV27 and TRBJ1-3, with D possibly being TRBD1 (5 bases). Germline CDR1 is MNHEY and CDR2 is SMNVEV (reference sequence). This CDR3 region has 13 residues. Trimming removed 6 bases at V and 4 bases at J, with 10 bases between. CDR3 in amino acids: CASSNRGGNTIYF. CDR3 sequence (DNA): TGTGCCAGCAGCAATAGGGGAGGAAACACCATATATTTT.

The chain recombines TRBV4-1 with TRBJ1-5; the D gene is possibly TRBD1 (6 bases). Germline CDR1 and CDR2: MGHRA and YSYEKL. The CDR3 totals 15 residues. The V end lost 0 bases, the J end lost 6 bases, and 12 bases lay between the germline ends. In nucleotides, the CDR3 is TGCGCCAGCAGCCAAGATCAGGCCAGGGGTCAGCCCCAGCATTTT. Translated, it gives CASSQDQARGQPQHF.

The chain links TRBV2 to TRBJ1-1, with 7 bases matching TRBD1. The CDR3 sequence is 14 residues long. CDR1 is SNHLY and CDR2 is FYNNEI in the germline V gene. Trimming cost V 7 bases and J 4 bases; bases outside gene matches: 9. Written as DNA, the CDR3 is TGTGCCAGCATCAGGATAGGGGGCAGCACTGAAGCTTTCTTT. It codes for CASIRIGGSTEAFF.

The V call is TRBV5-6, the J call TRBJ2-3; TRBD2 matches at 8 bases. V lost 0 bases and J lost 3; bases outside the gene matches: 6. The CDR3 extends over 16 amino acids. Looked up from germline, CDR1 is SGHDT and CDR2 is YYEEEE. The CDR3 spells CASSLAGGGTTDTQYF. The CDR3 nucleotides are TGTGCCAGCAGCTTGGCAGGCGGGGGGACTACAGATACGCAGTATTTT.

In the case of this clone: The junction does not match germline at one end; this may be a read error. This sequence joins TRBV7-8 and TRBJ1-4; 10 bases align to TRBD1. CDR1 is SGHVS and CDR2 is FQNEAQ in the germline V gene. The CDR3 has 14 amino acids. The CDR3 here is CASSLGTGAEKLFF. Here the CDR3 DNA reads TGTGCCAGCAGTTTAGGGACAGGGGCCGAAAAACTGTTTTTT.

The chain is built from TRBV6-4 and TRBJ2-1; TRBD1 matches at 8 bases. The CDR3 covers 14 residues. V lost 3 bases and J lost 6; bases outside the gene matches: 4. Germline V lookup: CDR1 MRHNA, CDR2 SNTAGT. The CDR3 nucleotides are TGTGCCAGCAGTGAGACAGGGGTAATCAATGAGCAGTTCTTC. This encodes CASSETGVINEQFF.

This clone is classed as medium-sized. The CDR3, as DNA: TGTGCCAGCAGCCCTACTAGCTCCTACAATGAGCAGTTCTTC. Amino acids: CASSPTSSYNEQFF. This chain joins TRBV6-5 and TRBJ2-1; D may be TRBD2 (5 bases). Germline-derived CDR1 and CDR2 are MNHEY and SVGAGI. Trimming took 6 bases from V and 0 from J, leaving 9 bases between them. The CDR3 runs to 14 residues.

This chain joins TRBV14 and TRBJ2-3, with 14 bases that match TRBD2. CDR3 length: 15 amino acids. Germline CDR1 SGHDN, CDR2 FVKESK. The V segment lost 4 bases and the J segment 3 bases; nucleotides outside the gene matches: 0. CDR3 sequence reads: CASSRLAGGTDTQYF. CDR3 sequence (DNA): TGTGCCAGCAGCCGACTAGCGGGAGGGACAGATACGCAGTATTTT.

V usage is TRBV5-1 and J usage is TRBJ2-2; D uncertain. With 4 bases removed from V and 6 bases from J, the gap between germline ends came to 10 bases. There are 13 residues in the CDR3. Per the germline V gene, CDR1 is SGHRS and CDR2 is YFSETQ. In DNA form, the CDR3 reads TGCGCCAGCAGCCCACTCAGCGCCGGGGAGCTGTTTTTT. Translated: CASSPLSAGELFF.

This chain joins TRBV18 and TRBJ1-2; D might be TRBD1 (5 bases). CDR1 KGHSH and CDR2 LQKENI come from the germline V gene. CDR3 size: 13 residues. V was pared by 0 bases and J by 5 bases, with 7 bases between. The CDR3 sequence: CASSPPGLYGYTF. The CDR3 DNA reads TGTGCCAGCTCACCACCGGGACTATATGGCTACACCTTC.